This passage covers 30 T cell receptor beta chains from one sample sequenced in a study of cytomegalovirus exposure and HLA in healthy donors. Sequencing was performed with immunoSEQ multiplex PCR; in TCRdb, only in-frame clones are kept and a portion is missing. The sample yields around 300,000 clones, approximately 86% seen once. The source material was PBMCs. The receptors shown here come from a young woman in good health and CMV-seronegative.

The V and J genes are TRBV18 and TRBJ1-6; 10 nucleotides line up with TRBD1. The germline V gene has CDR1 KGHSH and CDR2 LQKENI. This CDR3 is built from 16 residues. Trimming cost V 2 bases and J 9 bases; bases outside gene matches: 7. This CDR3 reads CASSPYRGQGPSPLHF. CDR3 nucleotide sequence: TGTGCCAGCTCACCATACCGGGGACAGGGGCCTTCACCCCTCCACTTT. Full variable domain (remainder filled in from reference TRBV18 and TRBJ1-6): NAGVMQNPRHLVRRRGQEARLRCSPMKGHSHVYWYRQLPEEGLKFMVYLQKENIIDESGMPKERFSAEFPKEGPSILRIQQVVRGDSAAYFCASSPYRGQGPSPLHFGNGTRLTVT.

V usage is TRBV11-2 and J usage is TRBJ2-7; 11 bases are shared with TRBD2. V trimming: 3 bases; J trimming: 5 bases; junction bases outside the gene matches: 3. Germline CDR1 reads SGHAT; CDR2 reads FQNNGV. CDR3 length: 14 residues. The CDR3 coding sequence is TGTGCCAGCAGCTTGACTAGCGGGGCCCACGAGCAGTACTTC. Protein: CASSLTSGAHEQYF.

This clone was seen just once. J is TRBJ2-3 and V is TRBV6-5, with D possibly matching TRBD2 (6 bases). CDR3 length: 15 residues. Trimming stripped 2 bases from V and 3 bases from J, with 12 bases between. From germline, CDR1 is MNHEY and CDR2 SVGAGI. CDR3 protein: CASSYGGSLTDTQYF. For the CDR3, the DNA is TGTGCCAGCAGTTACGGGGGGTCCTTAACAGATACGCAGTATTTT.

The chain employs TRBV7-6 and TRBJ1-4; TRBD1 matches at 8 bases. Germline CDR1 reads SGHVS; CDR2 reads FNYEAQ. J lost 8 bases, V lost 6 bases, and 11 bases had no gene match. The CDR3 runs to 15 residues. The CDR3 DNA sequence: TGTGCCAGCAGTCCATGGACAGGGCGGGACGAAAAACTGTTTTTT. This encodes CASSPWTGRDEKLFF.

This clone was seen just once. V gene TRBV2 combines with J gene TRBJ2-7; perhaps TRBD2 as D (5 bases). Germline lookup yields CDR1 SNHLY and CDR2 FYNNEI. Trimming removed 3 bases from V and 2 bases from J, with 11 bases in between. CDR3 size: 14 residues. CDR3 loop: CASSDRGFTYEQYF. The CDR3 bases are TGTGCCAGCAGTGATAGAGGGTTCACCTACGAGCAGTACTTC.

The genes are TRBV6-1 and TRBJ1-1; D gene ambiguous. Trimming cost V 6 bases and J 1 base, with 9 bases left between them. Germline CDR1 and CDR2: MNHNS and SASEGT. This CDR3 comprises 13 residues. The CDR3 spells CASRADQNTEAFF. CDR3 bases: TGTGCCAGCAGGGCAGATCAGAACACTGAAGCTTTCTTT.

The V and J genes are TRBV9 and TRBJ1-2; maybe TRBD1 (5 bases). V lost 2 bases, J lost 8 bases, and 13 bases lay in between. This CDR3 region has 13 residues. Germline CDR1 reads SGDLS; CDR2 reads YYNGEE. CDR3 sequence reads: CASSVGAATGYTF. Here the CDR3 DNA reads TGTGCCAGCAGCGTTGGGGCAGCCACCGGCTACACCTTC. The full variable domain, completed using reference TRBV9 and TRBJ1-2, is DSGVTQTPKHLITATGQRVTLRCSPRSGDLSVYWYQQSLDQGLQFLIQYYNGEERAKGNILERFSAQQFPDLHSELNLSSLELGDSALYFCASSVGAATGYTFGSGTRLTVV.

This clone was picked up a small number of times. The gene calls are TRBV19 and TRBJ2-3; a weak D match, TRBD2 (5 bases). The ends were cut back, 4 bases at V and 5 bases at J, with 13 bases in the middle. The CDR3 consists of 14 residues. Germline V gives CDR1 LNHDA, CDR2 SQIVND (reference sequence). The CDR3 is CASSKRPGLDTQYF. CDR3 sequence (DNA): TGTGCCAGTAGTAAGAGACCGGGGTTAGATACGCAGTATTTT.

The chain combines TRBV7-3 with TRBJ1-2, with D tentatively TRBD1 (5 bases). In germline, CDR1 is SGHTA, CDR2 FQGTGA. Trimming took off 5 bases at V and 0 bases at J, with 16 bases between the two ends. The CDR3 length is 16 residues. CDR3 nucleotides: TGTGCCAGCAGCGACCTACAGGACCCAGCTAACTATGGCTACACCTTC. This codes for CASSDLQDPANYGYTF. Full variable domain (missing parts from reference TRBV7-3 and TRBJ1-2): GAGVSQTPSNKVTEKGKYVELRCDPISGHTALYWYRQSLGQGPEFLIYFQGTGAADDSGLPNDRFFAVRPEGSVSTLKIQRTERGDSAVYLCASSDLQDPANYGYTFGSGTRLTVV.

The gene calls are TRBV11-2 and TRBJ2-5; D unclear. Germline V lookup: CDR1 SGHAT, CDR2 FQNNGV. The V end was cut by 5 bases, the J end by 12 bases, with 16 bases between. The CDR3 loop spans 12 amino acids. CDR3 bases: TGTGCCAGCAGCCAGGTAGTTGCAGTGGAGTACTTC. It is translated as CASSQVVAVEYF.

As regards this clone: Other DNA sequences in the sample encode the same CDR3. The chain has TRBV6-5 and TRBJ2-7; 7 nucleotides align to TRBD1. CDR1 and CDR2 (germline): MNHEY, SVGAGI. V was clipped by 2 bases and J by 1 base; unmatched bases: 2. The CDR3 length is 14 residues. DNA for the CDR3: TGTGCCAGCAGTTACAAGGGGGCATCCTACGAGCAGTACTTC. It codes for CASSYKGASYEQYF.

The chain has TRBV11-2 and TRBJ2-2; tentative D call: TRBD1 (5 bases). The V end was cut by 6 bases, the J end by 0 bases, with 17 bases between. Germline values: CDR1 SGHAT, CDR2 FQNNGV. CDR3 length: 17 residues. The CDR3 DNA reads TGTGCCAGCAGGGAGAGGACACGATCCGCGAACACCGGGGAGCTGTTTTTT. It is translated as CASRERTRSANTGELFF.

The chain combines TRBV5-1 with TRBJ1-4; 8 positions agree with TRBD1. The V segment lost 4 bases and the J segment 4 bases; nucleotides outside the gene matches: 6. Germline V gives CDR1 SGHRS, CDR2 YFSETQ. The CDR3 is 15 amino acids. The CDR3 reads CASSPPGQVNEKLFF. The DNA for the CDR3 is TGCGCCAGCAGCCCACCGGGACAGGTTAATGAAAAACTGTTTTTT.

The chain couples TRBV7-9 to TRBJ2-5; 10 nucleotides agree with TRBD2. Germline V CDR1 and CDR2: SEHNR, FQNEAQ (reference sequence). V lost 5 bases to trimming and J lost 4 bases; unmatched junction nucleotides: 7. The CDR3 consists of 15 residues. The CDR3 spells CASSGAGTSVETQYF. The DNA of the CDR3 is TGTGCCAGCAGCGGAGCGGGGACTAGCGTAGAGACCCAGTACTTC.

As to this clone: The sample has other DNA sequences that encode this CDR3 too. CDR3 nucleotides: TGTGCCAGTAGTCCCGGACAGGGCGCCTACGAGCAGTACTTC. This gives the protein CASSPGQGAYEQYF. V usage is TRBV19 and J usage is TRBJ2-7, with 8 bases that match TRBD1. Per the germline V gene, CDR1 is LNHDA and CDR2 is SQIVND (reference sequence). The CDR3 contains 14 residues. V shed 5 bases, J shed 2 bases, and the junction held 5 bases outside the gene matches.

This chain connects TRBV6-1 to TRBJ2-7, with a possible D match to TRBD2 (7 bases). The germline CDR1 and CDR2 sequences are MNHNS and SASEGT. The ends were cut back, 7 bases at V and 4 bases at J, with 17 bases in the middle. The CDR3 is 14 residues long. The CDR3: CASTGGGGSYEQYF. The DNA of the CDR3 is TGTGCCAGCACCGGGGGAGGGGGGTCTTACGAGCAGTACTTC.

This clone was found once. The chain uses TRBV4-1 and TRBJ1-5; D not certain. The germline V gene encodes CDR1 MGHRA and CDR2 YSYEKL. CDR3 length: 16 residues. Trimming removed 2 bases from V and 6 bases from J, with 17 bases in between. The CDR3 loop is CASSQSIGRVGQPQHF. The CDR3 DNA reads as TGCGCCAGCAGCCAATCCATTGGGAGGGTAGGTCAGCCCCAGCATTTT.

The V call is TRBV28, the J call TRBJ1-5, with 9 bases lining up with TRBD1. CDR1 and CDR2 (germline): MDHEN, SYDVKM. Trimming at V came to 4 bases and at J to 5 bases, leaving 6 bases not matched to a gene. The CDR3 loop spans 15 amino acids. The CDR3 region has the DNA TGTGCCAGCAGTTACAACAGGGGGCAGGATCAGCCCCAGCATTTT. Protein sequence: CASSYNRGQDQPQHF.

J is TRBJ1-1 and V is TRBV27; 9 nucleotides align to TRBD1. The length of the CDR3 is 14 residues. J lost 3 bases, V lost 3 bases, and 2 bases had no gene match. Germline CDR1 reads MNHEY; CDR2 reads SMNVEV (reference sequence). Here the CDR3 reads CASSLRQGDTEAFF. DNA for the CDR3: TGTGCCAGCAGTTTGAGACAGGGGGACACTGAAGCTTTCTTT.

The chain joins TRBV4-3 to TRBJ1-6; 7 bases match TRBD1. The germline CDR1 and CDR2 sequences are LGHNA and YSLEER. The CDR3 runs to 16 residues. V gave up 0 bases and J gave up 6 bases; unmatched junction bases: 5. The CDR3 DNA follows: TGCGCCAGCAGCCAAGATTGGCAGGGGGTTAATTCACCCCTCCACTTT. Translation gives CASSQDWQGVNSPLHF.

The V gene is TRBV13, the J gene TRBJ2-1; D remains ambiguous. The length of the CDR3 is 14 residues. The ends were cut back, 5 bases at V and 8 bases at J, with 16 bases in the middle. Germline CDR1 PRHDT, CDR2 FYEKMQ (reference sequence). For the CDR3, the DNA is TGTGCCAGCAGCCCACGAGCCGGAGAATATGAGCAGTTCTTC. It encodes CASSPRAGEYEQFF. The entire variable domain, with the rest obtained from reference TRBV13 and TRBJ2-1, is as follows: AAGVIQSPRHLIKEKRETATLKCYPIPRHDTVYWYQQGPGQDPQFLISFYEKMQSDKGSIPDRFSAQQFSDYHSELNMSSLELGDSALYFCASSPRAGEYEQFFGPGTRLTVL.

The DNA for the CDR3 is TGTGCCAGCAGTTACTCGAGACAGTATCAGCCCCAGCATTTT. Amino acid sequence: CASSYSRQYQPQHF. This chain links TRBV6-5 with TRBJ1-5; weak D call: TRBD1 (5 bases). There are 14 residues in the CDR3. The germline gives CDR1 MNHEY, CDR2 SVGAGI. V was clipped by 0 bases and J by 5 bases, with 8 bases between them.

This chain links TRBV6-4 with TRBJ1-1, with D perhaps matching TRBD1 (6 bases). Trimming removed 6 bases from V and 1 base from J, with 9 bases in between. This CDR3 region has 13 residues. Per germline, CDR1 MRHNA and CDR2 SNTAGT. The CDR3 DNA is TGTGCCAGCAGACTACAGGGGAACACTGAAGCTTTCTTT. It encodes CASRLQGNTEAFF.

The V and J genes are TRBV14 and TRBJ2-7, with TRBD2 matching over 7 bases. The germline V gene encodes CDR1 SGHDN and CDR2 FVKESK. The CDR3 has 15 amino acids. The trim removed 3 bases at V and 3 bases at J, leaving 8 bases unmatched. The CDR3 DNA reads TGTGCCAGCAGCCACGGGACTACCATCTACTACGAGCAGTACTTC. Protein sequence: CASSHGTTIYYEQYF.

The genes are TRBV19 and TRBJ2-3; 10 nucleotides agree with TRBD2. The CDR3 is 16 residues long. Per the germline V gene, CDR1 is LNHDA and CDR2 is SQIVND (reference sequence). With 3 bases clipped from V and 5 bases from J, the junction kept 8 bases outside the gene matches. Here the CDR3 reads CASSIGAGGSGDTQYF. The CDR3 region has the DNA TGTGCCAGTAGTATTGGAGCGGGAGGGTCGGGAGATACGCAGTATTTT.

CDR3 DNA sequence: TGTGCCAGCAGCAGGACAGCCACTAGGCAATCGAGACGCACCGGGGAGCTGTTTTTT. Protein sequence: CASSRTATRQSRRTGELFF. The gene calls are TRBV7-2 and TRBJ2-2, with D possibly being TRBD1 (6 bases). The length of the CDR3 is 19 residues. Germline V gene sequence: CDR1 SGHTA, CDR2 FQGNSA. Deletions cut 5 bases from V and 4 bases from J, with 26 bases between. Using reference TRBV7-2 and TRBJ2-2 for the parts outside the CDR3, the full variable domain is GAGVSQSPSNKVTEKGKDVELRCDPISGHTALYWYRQSLGQGLEFLIYFQGNSAPDKSGLPSDRFSAERTGGSVSTLTIQRTQQEDSAVYLCASSRTATRQSRRTGELFFGEGSRLTVL.

The chain links TRBV5-1 to TRBJ2-3, with D maybe TRBD1 (7 bases). The CDR3 is 17 residues long. V lost 3 bases to trimming and J lost 3 bases, with 20 bases between them. The germline V gene encodes CDR1 SGHRS and CDR2 YFSETQ. In nucleotides, the CDR3 is TGCGCCAGCAGCTCTGGACAGGCCGGGGGAAGAACAGATACGCAGTATTTT. Amino acid sequence: CASSSGQAGGRTDTQYF.

The V call is TRBV5-4, the J call TRBJ2-1, with 7 bases identical to TRBD2. V lost 1 base and J lost 3; bases outside the gene matches: 4. This CDR3 contains 15 residues. Germline assignment: CDR1 SGHNT and CDR2 YYREEE (reference sequence). The CDR3 loop is CASSLSGRDYNEQFF. CDR3 sequence (DNA): TGTGCCAGCAGCTTGTCGGGGAGGGACTACAATGAGCAGTTCTTC.

CDR3 DNA sequence: TGCAGCATATGGGCCTCTGGGGCCAACGTCCTGACTTTC. Its protein product is CSIWASGANVLTF. The rearrangement joins TRBV29-1 to TRBJ2-6, with unresolved D. V lost 8 bases to trimming and J lost 0 bases, with 8 bases between them. CDR1 and CDR2 (germline): SQVTM, ANQGSEA. The CDR3 extends over 13 amino acids.

The chain recombines TRBV18 with TRBJ2-1; D is undetermined. CDR3 length: 17 residues. From germline, CDR1 is KGHSH and CDR2 LQKENI. V was trimmed by 3 bases and J by 6 bases, leaving 21 bases between them. CDR3 region: CASSPGFAELLGNEQFF. In DNA, the CDR3 is TGTGCCAGCTCACCTGGATTCGCGGAATTACTTGGCAATGAGCAGTTCTTC. Full variable domain (missing parts from reference TRBV18 and TRBJ2-1): NAGVMQNPRHLVRRRGQEARLRCSPMKGHSHVYWYRQLPEEGLKFMVYLQKENIIDESGMPKERFSAEFPKEGPSILRIQQVVRGDSAAYFCASSPGFAELLGNEQFFGPGTRLTVL.